The present T cell receptor beta chain was sequenced within a study of T cells in women clearing cervical HPV infection. Study-level information: Cases: HPV16-related CIN3 or worse on histology, 2 invasive cancers. Case blood was drawn a median about 23 weeks after lesion detection. General study results and limits: Combining TCR richness with V gene abundances gave around 0.87 AUC.

Average input was about 1,200 ng genomic DNA for immunoSEQ TCR beta CDR3 amplification. Profiling relied on immunoSEQ multiplex PCR, and the TCRdb table lists in-frame clones only, not all of them. This repertoire comprises around 33,000 clones; its ten largest clones make up roughly 4%. Note on this clone: Its antigen is not identified.

The sequence was collected from a woman between 18 and 69 years old with a cervical HPV16 infection that either progressed to CIN3+ or cleared (not recorded which). The sample was blood buffy coat.

The CDR3 loop reads CASSPSWAGGLYNEQFF. CDR3 bases read: TGTGCCAGCAGCCCCTCCTGGGCGGGAGGACTCTACAATGAG. The chain combines TRBV7-3 with TRBJ2-1; 8 nucleotides agree with TRBD2. With the read ending 3 residues before the CDR3 end, the germline J gene is used to fill in that end. Trimming cost V 5 bases and J 3 bases; bases outside gene matches: 12. The CDR3 has 17 residues. Germline lookup yields CDR1 SGHTA and CDR2 FQGTGA.